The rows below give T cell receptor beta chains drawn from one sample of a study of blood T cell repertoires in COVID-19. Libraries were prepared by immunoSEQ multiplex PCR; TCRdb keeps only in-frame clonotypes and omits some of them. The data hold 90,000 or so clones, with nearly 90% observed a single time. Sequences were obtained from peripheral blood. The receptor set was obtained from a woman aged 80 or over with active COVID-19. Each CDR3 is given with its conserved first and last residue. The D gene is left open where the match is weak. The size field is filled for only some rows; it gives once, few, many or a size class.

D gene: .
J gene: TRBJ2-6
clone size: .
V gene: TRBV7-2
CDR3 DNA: TGTGCCAGCAGCTTAGAAGCATCTGGGGCCAACGTCCTGACTTTC
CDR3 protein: CASSLEASGANVLTF

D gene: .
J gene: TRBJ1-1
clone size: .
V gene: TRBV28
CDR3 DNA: TGTGCCAGCAGCCGCCTTGTTTTTGGTGGGGCCACTGAAGCTTTCTTT
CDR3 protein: CASSRLVFGGATEAFF

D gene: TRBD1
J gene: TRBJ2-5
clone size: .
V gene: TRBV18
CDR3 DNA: TGTGCCAGCTCACCACTAACAGGGGAAGGGACCCAGTACTTC
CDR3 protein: CASSPLTGEGTQYF

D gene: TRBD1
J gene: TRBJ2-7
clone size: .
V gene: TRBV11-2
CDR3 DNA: TGTGCCAGCAGCTTAGGTAGCTGGACAGGGAGTCGCGAGCAGTACTTC
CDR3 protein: CASSLGSWTGSREQYF

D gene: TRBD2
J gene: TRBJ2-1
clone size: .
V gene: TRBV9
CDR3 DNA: TGTGCCAGCAGCGCCTCGGGACTAGCGGGCAATGAGCAGTTCTTC
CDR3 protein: CASSASGLAGNEQFF

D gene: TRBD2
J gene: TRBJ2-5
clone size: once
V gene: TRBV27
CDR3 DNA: TGTGTAGGTAGCGGGGGTCAAGAGACCCAGTACTTC
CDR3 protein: CVGSGGQETQYF

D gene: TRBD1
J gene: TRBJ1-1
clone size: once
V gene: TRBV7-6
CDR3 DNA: TGTGCCAGCAGCTTCCGACAGGGCGATGGTGGCACTGAAGCTTTCTTT
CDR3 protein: CASSFRQGDGGTEAFF

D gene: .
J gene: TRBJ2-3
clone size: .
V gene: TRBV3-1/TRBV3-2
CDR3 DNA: TGTGCCAGCAGCCCTCCCGGAGAGGGAGATACGCAGTATTTT
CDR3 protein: CASSPPGEGDTQYF

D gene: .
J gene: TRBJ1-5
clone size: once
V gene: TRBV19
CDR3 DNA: TGTGCCAGTAGTATGACAGCCGGTAAAGGCAATCAGCCCCAGCATTTT
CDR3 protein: CASSMTAGKGNQPQHF

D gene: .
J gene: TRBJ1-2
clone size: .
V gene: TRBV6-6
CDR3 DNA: TGTGCCAGCAGTTTCCGATTAGCTAACTATGGCTACACCTTC
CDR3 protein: CASSFRLANYGYTF

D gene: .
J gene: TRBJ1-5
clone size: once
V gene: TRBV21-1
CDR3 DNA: TGTGCCAGCGAAGGGGGTTATAGCAATCAGCCCCAGCATTTT
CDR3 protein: CASEGGYSNQPQHF

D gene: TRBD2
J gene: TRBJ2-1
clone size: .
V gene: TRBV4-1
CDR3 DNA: TGCGCCAGCAGCCACCAGACTAGCGGGAGATACAATGAGCAGTTCTTC
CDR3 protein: CASSHQTSGRYNEQFF

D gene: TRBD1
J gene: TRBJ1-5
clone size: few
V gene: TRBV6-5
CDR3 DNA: TGTGCCAGCAACCCGACAGGGAGCAATCAGCCCCAGCATTTT
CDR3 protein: CASNPTGSNQPQHF

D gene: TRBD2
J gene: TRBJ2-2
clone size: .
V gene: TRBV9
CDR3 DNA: TGTGCCAGCAGCCTTAGCGGGAGTGGTACCGGGGAGCTGTTTTTT
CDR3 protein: CASSLSGSGTGELFF

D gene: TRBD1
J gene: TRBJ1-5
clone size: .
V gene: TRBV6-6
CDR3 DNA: TGTGCCAGCAGTTACCACACAGGGGGACCTCAGCCCCAGCATTTT
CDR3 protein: CASSYHTGGPQPQHF

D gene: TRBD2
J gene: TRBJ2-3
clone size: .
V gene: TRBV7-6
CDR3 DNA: TGTGCCAGCAGCTCAAGGACTAGCGGGAGCACTACAGATACGCAGTATTTT
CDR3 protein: CASSSRTSGSTTDTQYF

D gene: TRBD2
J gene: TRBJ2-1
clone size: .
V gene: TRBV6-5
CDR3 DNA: TGTGCCAGCATGATAGGACTAGCGGGGTACAATGAGCAGTTCTTC
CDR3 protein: CASMIGLAGYNEQFF

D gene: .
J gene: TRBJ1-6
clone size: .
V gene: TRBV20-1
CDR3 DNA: TGCAGCGGGACAAGGAATTCACCCCTCCACTTT
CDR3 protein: CSGTRNSPLHF

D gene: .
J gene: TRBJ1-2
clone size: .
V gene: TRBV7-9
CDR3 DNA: TGTGCCAGCAGCTTCGTAGGGGACTATGGCTACACCTTC
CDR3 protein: CASSFVGDYGYTF

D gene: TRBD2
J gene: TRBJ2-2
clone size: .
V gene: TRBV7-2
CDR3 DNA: TGTGCCAGCAGCTTAATGGCTAGCGGGGGCGGGGAGCTGTTTTTT
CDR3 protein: CASSLMASGGGELFF

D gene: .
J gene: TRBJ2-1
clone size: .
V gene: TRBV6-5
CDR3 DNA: TGTGCCAGCAGTTACTCGCCCCCCGGGTCCGCCAAAGAGCAGTTCTTC
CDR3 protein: CASSYSPPGSAKEQFF

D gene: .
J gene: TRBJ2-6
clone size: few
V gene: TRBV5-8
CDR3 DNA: TGTGCCAGCAGCCCTGTGGACACCTCCTCCTTTTTTTATGGGGCCAACGTCCTGACTTTC
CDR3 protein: CASSPVDTSSFFYGANVLTF

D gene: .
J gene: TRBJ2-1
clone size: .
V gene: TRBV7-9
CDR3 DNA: TGTGCCAGCAGCAAAACAAACAATGAGCAGTTCTTC
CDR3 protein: CASSKTNNEQFF

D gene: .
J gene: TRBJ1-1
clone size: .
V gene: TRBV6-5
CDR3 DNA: TGTGCCAGCAGTTACTCGCGGCTGAACACTGAAGCTTTCTTT
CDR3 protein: CASSYSRLNTEAFF

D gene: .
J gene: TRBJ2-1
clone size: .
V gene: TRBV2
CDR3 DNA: TGTGCCAGCAGCAGGGCAGCCCTAGGGAATGAGCAGTTCTTC
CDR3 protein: CASSRAALGNEQFF

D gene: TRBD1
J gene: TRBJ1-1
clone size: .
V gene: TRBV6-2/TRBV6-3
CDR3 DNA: TGTGCCAGCAGTCACAGGGGTGGGACTGAAGCTTTCTTT
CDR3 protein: CASSHRGGTEAFF

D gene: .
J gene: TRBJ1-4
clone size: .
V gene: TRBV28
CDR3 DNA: TGTGCCAGCAGTTTGTCTACAGGGGAAAAACTGTTTTTT
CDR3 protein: CASSLSTGEKLFF

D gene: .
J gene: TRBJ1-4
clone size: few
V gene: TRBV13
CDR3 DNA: TGTGCCAGCAGCATCAGAACAACTAATGAAAAACTGTTTTTT
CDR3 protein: CASSIRTTNEKLFF

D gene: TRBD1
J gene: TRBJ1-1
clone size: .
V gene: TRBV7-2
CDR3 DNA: TGTGCCAGCAGCCCCCGTAGACAGGGTAGTACCACTGAAGCTTTCTTT
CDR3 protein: CASSPRRQGSTTEAFF

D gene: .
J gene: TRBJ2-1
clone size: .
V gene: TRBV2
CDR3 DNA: TGTGCCAGCAGTCCTGGGACCTCCGGGGGTGAGCAGTTCTTC
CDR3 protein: CASSPGTSGGEQFF

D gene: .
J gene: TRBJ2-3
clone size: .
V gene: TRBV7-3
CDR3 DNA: TGTGCCAGCACAGGGGGACTGGCAGGTGATACGCAGTATTTT
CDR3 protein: CASTGGLAGDTQYF

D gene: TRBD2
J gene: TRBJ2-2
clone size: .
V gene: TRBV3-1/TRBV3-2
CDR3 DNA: TGTGCCAGCAGCCTACGGCTAGCGGGGGGGGCCGGGGAGCTGTTTTTT
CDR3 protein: CASSLRLAGGAGELFF

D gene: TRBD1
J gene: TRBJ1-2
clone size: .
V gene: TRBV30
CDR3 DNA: TGTGCCTGGAACAATCCGGGACAGGGGGCGCAATGGTATGGCTACACCTTC
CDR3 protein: CAWNNPGQGAQWYGYTF

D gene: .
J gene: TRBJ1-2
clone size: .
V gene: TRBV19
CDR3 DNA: TGTGCCAGTAGTATCAGGGGACGTAATGGCTACACCTTC
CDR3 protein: CASSIRGRNGYTF

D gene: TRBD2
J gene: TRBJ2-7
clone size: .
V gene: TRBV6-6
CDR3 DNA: TGTGCCAGCCTGCCTAGCGGGAGGGCCAATGGCTACGAGCAGTACTTC
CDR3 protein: CASLPSGRANGYEQYF

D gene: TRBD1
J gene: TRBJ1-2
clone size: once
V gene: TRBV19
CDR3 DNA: TGTGCCAGTAGTCCCCGGACAGGAGAAAACCCCTTTGGCTACACCTTC
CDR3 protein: CASSPRTGENPFGYTF

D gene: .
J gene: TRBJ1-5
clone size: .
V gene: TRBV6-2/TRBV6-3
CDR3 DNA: TGTGCCAGCAGTTCTGAAGTGGGCGGGGGGCGGCAGCCCCAGCATTTT
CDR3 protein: CASSSEVGGGRQPQHF

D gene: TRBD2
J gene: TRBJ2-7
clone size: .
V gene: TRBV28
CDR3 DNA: TGTGCCAGCAGTTTATGGGGACTAGCGGGAAGCTCCTACGAGCAGTACTTC
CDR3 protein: CASSLWGLAGSSYEQYF

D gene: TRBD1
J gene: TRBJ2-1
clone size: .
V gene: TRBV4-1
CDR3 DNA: TGCGCCAGCAGCCATCCCCGGGACAGGGGGAACAATGAGCAGTTCTTC
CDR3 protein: CASSHPRDRGNNEQFF

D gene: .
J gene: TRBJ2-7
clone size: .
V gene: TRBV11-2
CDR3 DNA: TGTGCCAGCAGCATTAATACAGGTCACGGGCTCGAGCAGTACTTC
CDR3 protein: CASSINTGHGLEQYF

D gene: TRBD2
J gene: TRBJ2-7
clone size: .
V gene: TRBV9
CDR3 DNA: TGTGCCAGCAGCGTAGCCCCAGCGGGAGCCTACGAGCAGTACTTC
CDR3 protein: CASSVAPAGAYEQYF

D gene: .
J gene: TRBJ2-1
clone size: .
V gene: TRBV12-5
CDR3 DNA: TGTGCTAGTGGTTTGGGGGAGTTCTATGAGCAGTTCTTC
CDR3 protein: CASGLGEFYEQFF

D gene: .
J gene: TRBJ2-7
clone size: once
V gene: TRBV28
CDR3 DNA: TGTGCCAGCAGGGACAGCGCCTCCTACGAGCAGTACTTC
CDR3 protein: CASRDSASYEQYF

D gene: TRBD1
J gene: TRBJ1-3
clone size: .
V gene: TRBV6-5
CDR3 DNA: TGTGCCAGCAGAAGGGACAGCCACTCTGGAAACACCATATATTTT
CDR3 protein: CASRRDSHSGNTIYF

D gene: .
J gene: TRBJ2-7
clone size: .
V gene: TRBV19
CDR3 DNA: TGTGCCAGTAGTATAGGAGCGGAGGGGTGGCAGTACTTC
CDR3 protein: CASSIGAEGWQYF

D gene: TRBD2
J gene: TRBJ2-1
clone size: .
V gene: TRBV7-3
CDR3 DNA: TGTGCCAGCAGCTTAAGACTAGCGGGAGACAATGAGCAGTTCTTC
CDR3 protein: CASSLRLAGDNEQFF

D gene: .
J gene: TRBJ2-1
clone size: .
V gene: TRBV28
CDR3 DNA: TGTGCCAGCAGTCAGTCTAGCAGGTACAATGAGCAGTTCTTC
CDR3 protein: CASSQSSRYNEQFF

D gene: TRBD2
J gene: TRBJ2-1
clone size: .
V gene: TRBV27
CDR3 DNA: TGTGCCAGCAGTTTACTAGCGGGCTCCTCCTACAATGAGCAGTTCTTC
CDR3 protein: CASSLLAGSSYNEQFF

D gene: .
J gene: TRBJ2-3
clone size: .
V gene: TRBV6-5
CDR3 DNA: TGTGCCACCCGCTACGGGGGGAGGGGGACAGATACGCAGTATTTT
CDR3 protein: CATRYGGRGTDTQYF

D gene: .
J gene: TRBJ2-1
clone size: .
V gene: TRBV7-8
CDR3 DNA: TGTGCCAGCAGCCCCCTATCGTCATACAATGAGCAGTTCTTC
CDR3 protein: CASSPLSSYNEQFF